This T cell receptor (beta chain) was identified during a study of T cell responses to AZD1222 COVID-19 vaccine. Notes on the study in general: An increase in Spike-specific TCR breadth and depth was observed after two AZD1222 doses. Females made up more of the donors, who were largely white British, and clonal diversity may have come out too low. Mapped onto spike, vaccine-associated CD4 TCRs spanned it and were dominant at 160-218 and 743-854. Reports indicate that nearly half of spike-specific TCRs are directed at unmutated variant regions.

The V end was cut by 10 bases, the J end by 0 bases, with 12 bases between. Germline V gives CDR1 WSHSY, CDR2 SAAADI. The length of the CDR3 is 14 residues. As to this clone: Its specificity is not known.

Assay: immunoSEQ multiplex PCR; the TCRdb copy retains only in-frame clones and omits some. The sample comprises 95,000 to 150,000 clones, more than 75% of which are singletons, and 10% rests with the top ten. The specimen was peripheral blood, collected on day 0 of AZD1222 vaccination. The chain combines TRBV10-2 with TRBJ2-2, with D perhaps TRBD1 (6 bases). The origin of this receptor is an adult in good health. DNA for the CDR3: TGCGCCACTTACAGGGCTCCGAACACCGGGGAGCTGTTTTTT. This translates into CATYRAPNTGELFF.